The following is a T cell receptor beta chain sequence with its context. Antigen specificity is unknown. Germline loops: CDR1 LNHDA, CDR2 SQIVND (reference sequence). The CDR3 extends over 12 amino acids. This sample stems from a study of cytomegalovirus exposure and HLA in healthy donors. Study-wide findings and caveats: For most subjects, TCR beta sequences were reported to predict HLA-A and HLA-B alleles with accuracy. Links to common viral pathogens appeared, in a later analysis, for several of the most significant clusters. Cytomegalovirus-associated TCR beta chains were listed, numbering 164.

The PCR contained 60 Vbeta and 13 Jbeta primers. Profiled with immunoSEQ multiplex PCR; TCRdb holds only in-frame clones, not every one. The table shows roughly 120,000 clones, with over 70% occurring only once. The sequence was collected from a woman between 40 and 55 years old in good health and CMV-seropositive. The chain carries TRBV19 and TRBJ1-5; D not certain. The material sequenced was PBMCs. The CDR3 protein is CTGKDCNQPQHF. CDR3 in DNA: TGTACCGGGAAGGATTGCAATCAGCCCCAGCATTTT.